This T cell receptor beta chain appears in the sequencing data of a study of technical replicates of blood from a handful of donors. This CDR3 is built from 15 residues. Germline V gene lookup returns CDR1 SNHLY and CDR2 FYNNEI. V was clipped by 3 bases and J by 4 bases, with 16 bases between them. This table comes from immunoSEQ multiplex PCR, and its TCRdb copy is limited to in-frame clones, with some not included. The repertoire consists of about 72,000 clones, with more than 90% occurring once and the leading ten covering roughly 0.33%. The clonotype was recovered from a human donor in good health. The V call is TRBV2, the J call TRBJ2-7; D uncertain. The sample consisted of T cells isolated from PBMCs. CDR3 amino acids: CASSDIEREMYEQYF. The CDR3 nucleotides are TGTGCCAGCAGTGATATCGAGCGAGAGATGTACGAGCAGTACTTC.